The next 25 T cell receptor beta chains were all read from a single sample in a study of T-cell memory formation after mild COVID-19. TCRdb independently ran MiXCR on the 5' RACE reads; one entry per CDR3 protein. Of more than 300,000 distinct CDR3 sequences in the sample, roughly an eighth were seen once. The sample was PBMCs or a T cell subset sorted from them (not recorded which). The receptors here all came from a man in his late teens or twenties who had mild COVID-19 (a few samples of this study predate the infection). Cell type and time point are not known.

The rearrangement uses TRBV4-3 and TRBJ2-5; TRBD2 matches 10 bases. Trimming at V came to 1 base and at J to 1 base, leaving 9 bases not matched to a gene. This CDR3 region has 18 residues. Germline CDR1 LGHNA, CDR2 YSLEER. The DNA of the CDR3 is TGCGCCAGCAGCCAAGGGGGTAGCGGGGGGTTTCGCCAAGAGACCCAGTACTTC. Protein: CASSQGGSGGFRQETQYF.

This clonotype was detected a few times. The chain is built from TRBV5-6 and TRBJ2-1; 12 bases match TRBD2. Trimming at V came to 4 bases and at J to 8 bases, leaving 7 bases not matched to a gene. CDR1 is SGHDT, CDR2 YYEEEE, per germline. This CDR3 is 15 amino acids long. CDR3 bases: TGTGCCAGCAGCCGTGCGACTAGCGGGGGCTATGAGCAGTTCTTC. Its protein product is CASSRATSGGYEQFF.

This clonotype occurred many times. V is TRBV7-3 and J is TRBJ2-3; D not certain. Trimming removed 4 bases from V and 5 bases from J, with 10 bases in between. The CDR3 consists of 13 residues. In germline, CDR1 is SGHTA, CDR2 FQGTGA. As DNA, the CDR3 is TGTGCCAGCAGCTCCGGACCCATAGATACGCAGTATTTT. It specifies CASSSGPIDTQYF.

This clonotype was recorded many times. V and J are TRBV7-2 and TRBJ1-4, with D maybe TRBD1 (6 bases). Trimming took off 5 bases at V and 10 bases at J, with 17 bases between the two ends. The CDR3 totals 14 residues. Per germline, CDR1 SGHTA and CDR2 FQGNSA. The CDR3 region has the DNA TGTGCCAGCAGCCCTCGGGGGGGGGCCGGAAAACTGTTTTTT. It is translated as CASSPRGGAGKLFF.

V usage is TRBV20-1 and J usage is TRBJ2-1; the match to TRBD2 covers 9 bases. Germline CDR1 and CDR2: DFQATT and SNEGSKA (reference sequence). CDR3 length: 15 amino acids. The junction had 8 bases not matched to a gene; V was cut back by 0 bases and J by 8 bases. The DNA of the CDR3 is TGCAGTGCTAGAGATCCTAGCGGGACGTGGGATGAGCAGTTCTTC. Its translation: CSARDPSGTWDEQFF.

CDR3 in amino acids: CSARDRVGYTF. CDR3 in DNA: TGCAGTGCTAGGGACAGGGTTGGCTACACCTTC. The chain is built from TRBV20-1 and TRBJ1-2; 8 bases are a match to TRBD1. CDR1 is DFQATT, CDR2 SNEGSKA, per germline (reference sequence). After removal of 3 bases from V and 7 bases from J, the junction contained 1 base not matched to a gene. The CDR3 consists of 11 residues.

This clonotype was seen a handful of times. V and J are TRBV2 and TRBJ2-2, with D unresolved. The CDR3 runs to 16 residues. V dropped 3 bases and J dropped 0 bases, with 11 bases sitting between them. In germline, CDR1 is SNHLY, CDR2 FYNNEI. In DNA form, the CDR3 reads TGTGCCAGCAGTGAGGTTCGGATTTCGAACACCGGGGAGCTGTTTTTT. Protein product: CASSEVRISNTGELFF.

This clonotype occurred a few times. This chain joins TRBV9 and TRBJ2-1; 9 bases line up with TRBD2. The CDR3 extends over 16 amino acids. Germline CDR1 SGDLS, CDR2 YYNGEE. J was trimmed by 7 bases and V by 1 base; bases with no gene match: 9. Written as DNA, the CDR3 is TGTGCCAGCAGCGTAAATTTGGGCGGGGGGGCTAATGAGCAGTTCTTC. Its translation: CASSVNLGGGANEQFF.

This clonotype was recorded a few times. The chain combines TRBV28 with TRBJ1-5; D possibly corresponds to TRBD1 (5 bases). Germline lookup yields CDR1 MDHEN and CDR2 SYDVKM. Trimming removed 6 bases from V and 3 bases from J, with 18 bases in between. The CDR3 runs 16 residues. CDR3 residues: CASSPSLPGVNQPQHF. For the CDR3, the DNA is TGTGCCAGCAGCCCTTCCTTGCCGGGGGTCAATCAGCCCCAGCATTTT.

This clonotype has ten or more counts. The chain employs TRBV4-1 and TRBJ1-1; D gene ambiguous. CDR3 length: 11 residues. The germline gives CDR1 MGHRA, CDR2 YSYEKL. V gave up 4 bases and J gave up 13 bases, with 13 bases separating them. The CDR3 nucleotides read TGCGCCAGCAGCCCTCGCGAGGAGCTTTTCTTT. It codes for CASSPREELFF.

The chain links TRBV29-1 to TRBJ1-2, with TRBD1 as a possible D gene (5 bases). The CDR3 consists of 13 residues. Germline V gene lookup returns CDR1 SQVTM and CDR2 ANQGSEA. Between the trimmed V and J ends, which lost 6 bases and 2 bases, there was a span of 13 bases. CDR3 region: CSVPGRGNYGYTF. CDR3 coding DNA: TGCAGCGTCCCGGGACGGGGGAACTATGGCTACACCTTC.

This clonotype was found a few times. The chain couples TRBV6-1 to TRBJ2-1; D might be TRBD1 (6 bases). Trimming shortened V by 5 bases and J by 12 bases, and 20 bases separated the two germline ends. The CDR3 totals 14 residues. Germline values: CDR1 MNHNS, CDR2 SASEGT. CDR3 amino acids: CASSPGQGTGGQFF. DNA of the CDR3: TGTGCCAGCAGTCCCGGCCAGGGGACCGGCGGGCAGTTCTTC.

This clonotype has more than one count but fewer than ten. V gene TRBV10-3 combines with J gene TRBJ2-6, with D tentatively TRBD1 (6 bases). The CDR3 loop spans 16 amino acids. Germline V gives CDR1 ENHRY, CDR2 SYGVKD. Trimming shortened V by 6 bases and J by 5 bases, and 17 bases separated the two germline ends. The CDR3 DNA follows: TGTGCCATCAGCGACCCGCGTGGGGGCAGGGCCAACGTCCTGACTTTC. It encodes CAISDPRGGRANVLTF.

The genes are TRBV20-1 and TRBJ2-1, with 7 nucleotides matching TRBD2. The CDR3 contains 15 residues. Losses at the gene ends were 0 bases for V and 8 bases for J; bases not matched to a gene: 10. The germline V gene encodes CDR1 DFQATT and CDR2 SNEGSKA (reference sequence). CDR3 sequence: CSARDSTSRRDEQFF. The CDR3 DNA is TGCAGTGCTAGAGATTCGACTAGCAGGAGGGATGAGCAGTTCTTC.

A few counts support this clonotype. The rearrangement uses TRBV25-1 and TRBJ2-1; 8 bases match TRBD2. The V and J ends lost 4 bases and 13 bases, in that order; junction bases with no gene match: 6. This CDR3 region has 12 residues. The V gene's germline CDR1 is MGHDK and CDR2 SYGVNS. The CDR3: CASSGNGGAQFF. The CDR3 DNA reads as TGTGCCAGCAGTGGAAACGGGGGGGCACAGTTCTTC.

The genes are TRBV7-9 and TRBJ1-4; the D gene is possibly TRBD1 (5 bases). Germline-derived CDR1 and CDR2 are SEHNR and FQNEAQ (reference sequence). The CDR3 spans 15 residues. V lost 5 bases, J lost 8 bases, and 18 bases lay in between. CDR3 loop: CASSTAGTRGEKLFF. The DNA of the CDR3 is TGTGCCAGCAGCACGGCCGGGACCCGAGGGGAAAAACTGTTTTTT.

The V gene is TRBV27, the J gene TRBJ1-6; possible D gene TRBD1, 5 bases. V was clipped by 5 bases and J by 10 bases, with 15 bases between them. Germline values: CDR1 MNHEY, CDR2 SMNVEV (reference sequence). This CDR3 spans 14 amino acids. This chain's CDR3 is CASSPEGVRSPLHF. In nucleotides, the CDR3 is TGTGCCAGCAGTCCCGAAGGGGTAAGGTCACCCCTCCACTTT.

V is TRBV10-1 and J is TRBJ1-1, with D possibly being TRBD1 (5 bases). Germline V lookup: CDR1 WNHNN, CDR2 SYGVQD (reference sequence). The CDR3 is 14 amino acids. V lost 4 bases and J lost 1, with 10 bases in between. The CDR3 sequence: CASSVQDGNTEAFF. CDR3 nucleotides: TGCGCCAGCAGTGTACAGGATGGGAACACTGAAGCTTTCTTT.

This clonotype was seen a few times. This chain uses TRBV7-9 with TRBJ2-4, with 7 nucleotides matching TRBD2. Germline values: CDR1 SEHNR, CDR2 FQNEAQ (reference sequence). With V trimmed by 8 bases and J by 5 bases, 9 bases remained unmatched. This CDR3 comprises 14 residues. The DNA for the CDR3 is TGTGCCAGCTGGTCGGGGGACTATCAAAACATTCAGTACTTC. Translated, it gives CASWSGDYQNIQYF.

The CDR3 DNA follows: TGTGCCACCAGTGGGTCTGGCGGGGGGAACACTGAAGCTTTCTTT. The encoded protein is CATSGSGGGNTEAFF. The V gene is TRBV24-1, the J gene TRBJ1-1, with TRBD1 as a possible D gene (5 bases). The CDR3 is 15 amino acids. Germline-derived CDR1 and CDR2 are KGHDR and SFDVKD. The V end lost 5 bases, the J end lost 1 base, and 13 bases lay between the germline ends.

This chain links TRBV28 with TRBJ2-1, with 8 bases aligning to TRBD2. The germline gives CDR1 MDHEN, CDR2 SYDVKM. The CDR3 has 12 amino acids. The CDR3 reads CSHGGGAAEQFF. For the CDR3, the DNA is TGTTCGCACGGGGGGGGCGCGGCTGAGCAGTTCTTC.

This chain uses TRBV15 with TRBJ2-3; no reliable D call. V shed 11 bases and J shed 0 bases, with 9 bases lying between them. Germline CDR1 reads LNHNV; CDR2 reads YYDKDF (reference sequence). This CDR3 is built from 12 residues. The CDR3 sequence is CAVSYSTDTQYF. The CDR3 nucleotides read TGTGCCGTAAGTTATAGCACAGATACGCAGTATTTT.

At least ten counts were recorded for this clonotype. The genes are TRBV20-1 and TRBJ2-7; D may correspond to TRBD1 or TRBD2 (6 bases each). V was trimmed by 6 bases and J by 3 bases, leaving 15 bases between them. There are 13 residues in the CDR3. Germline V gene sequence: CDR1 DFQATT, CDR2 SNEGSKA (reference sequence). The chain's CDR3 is CSAGGTAYYEQYF. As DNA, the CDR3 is TGCAGTGCCGGGGGCACAGCCTACTACGAGCAGTACTTC.

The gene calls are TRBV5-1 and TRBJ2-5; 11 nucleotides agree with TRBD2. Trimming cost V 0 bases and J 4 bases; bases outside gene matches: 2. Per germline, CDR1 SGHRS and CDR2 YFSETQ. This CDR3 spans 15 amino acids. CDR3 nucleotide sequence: TGCGCCAGCAGCTTGGCTAGCGGGGGGCCAGAGACCCAGTACTTC. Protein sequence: CASSLASGGPETQYF.

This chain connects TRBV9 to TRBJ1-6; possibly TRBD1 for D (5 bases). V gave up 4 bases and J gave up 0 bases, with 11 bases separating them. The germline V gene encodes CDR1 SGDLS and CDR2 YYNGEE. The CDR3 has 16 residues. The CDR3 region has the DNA TGTGCCAGCAGCCGGGCAGACAGCTCCTATAATTCACCCCTCCACTTT. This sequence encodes CASSRADSSYNSPLHF.